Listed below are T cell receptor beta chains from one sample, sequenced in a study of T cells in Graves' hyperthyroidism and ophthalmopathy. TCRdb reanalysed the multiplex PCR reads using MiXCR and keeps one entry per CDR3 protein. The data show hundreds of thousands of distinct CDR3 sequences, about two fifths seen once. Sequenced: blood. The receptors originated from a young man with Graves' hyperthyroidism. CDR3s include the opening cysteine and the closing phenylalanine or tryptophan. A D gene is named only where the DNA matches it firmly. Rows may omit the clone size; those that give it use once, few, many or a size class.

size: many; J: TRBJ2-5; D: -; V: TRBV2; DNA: TGTGCCAGCAGTGGTGACTCTTGGGAGACCCAGTACTTC; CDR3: CASSGDSWETQYF
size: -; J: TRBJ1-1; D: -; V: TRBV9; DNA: TGTGCCAGCAGTACATCTTTCGCGAACACTGAAACTTTCTTT; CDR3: CASSTSFANTETFF
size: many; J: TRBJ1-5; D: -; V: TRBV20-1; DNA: TGCAGTGCCCTAGGACACGCAAATCAGCCCCAGCATTTT; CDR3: CSALGHANQPQHF
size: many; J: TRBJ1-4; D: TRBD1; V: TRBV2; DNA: TGTGCCACCAGCAAGGGGACAGGAGAAAAACTGTTTTTT; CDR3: CATSKGTGEKLFF
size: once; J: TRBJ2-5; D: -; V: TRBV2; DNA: TGTGCCAGCCTACAGGCGAACACTGAAGAGACCCAGTACTTC; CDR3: CASLQANTEETQYF
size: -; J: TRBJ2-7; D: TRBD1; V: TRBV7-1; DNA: TGTGCCAGCAGCTCAGCCGCAACAGGGGGTGGCGAGCAGTACTTC; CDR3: CASSSAATGGGEQYF
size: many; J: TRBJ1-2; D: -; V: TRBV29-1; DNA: TGCAGCGTTGAAGACAGGTACAACTATGGCTACACCTTC; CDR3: CSVEDRYNYGYTF
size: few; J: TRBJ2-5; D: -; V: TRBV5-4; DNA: TGTGCCAGCAGTGACCTAACGAGGTTCCAAGAGACCCAGTACTTC; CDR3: CASSDLTRFQETQYF
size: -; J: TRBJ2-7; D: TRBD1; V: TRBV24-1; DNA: TGTGCCACCAGTGACCTAGGACAGGGCACCTACGAGCAGTACTTC; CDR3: CATSDLGQGTYEQYF
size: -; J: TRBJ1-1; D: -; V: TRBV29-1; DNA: TGCAGCAGTGAGAGGGAAAGCCCGAACACTGAAGCTTTCTTT; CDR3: CSSERESPNTEAFF
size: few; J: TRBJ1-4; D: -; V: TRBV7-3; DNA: TGTGCCAGCAGTGGGCCCCATAATGAAAAACTGTTTTTT; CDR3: CASSGPHNEKLFF
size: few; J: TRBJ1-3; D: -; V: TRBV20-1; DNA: TGCAGTGCTAGAGGGGGGTGGCAAATTAGCTCTGGAAACACCATATATTTT; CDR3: CSARGGWQISSGNTIYF
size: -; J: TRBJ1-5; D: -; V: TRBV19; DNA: TGTGCCAGTAGTCCCACGGGAGGAGGGCTGGGGGGTCAGCCCCAGCATTTT; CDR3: CASSPTGGGLGGQPQHF
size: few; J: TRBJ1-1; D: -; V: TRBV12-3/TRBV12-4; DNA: TGTGCCAGCAGTTTATGGGGGGCGCAGGCTTTCTTT; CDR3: CASSLWGAQAFF
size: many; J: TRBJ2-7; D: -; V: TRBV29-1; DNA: TGCAGCCTCTGGGACGGAGCCTACGAGCAGTACTTC; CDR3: CSLWDGAYEQYF
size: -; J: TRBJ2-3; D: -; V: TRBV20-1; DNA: TGCAGTGCTAGTGCCTTATTTAGCACAGATACGCAGTATTTT; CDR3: CSASALFSTDTQYF
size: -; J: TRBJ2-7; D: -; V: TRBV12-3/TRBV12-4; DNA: TGTGCCAGCAGTTTAGGGTGGGGAGCGAATTACGAGCAGTACTTC; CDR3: CASSLGWGANYEQYF
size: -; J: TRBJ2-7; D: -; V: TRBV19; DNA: TGTGCCAGTGCTCCGGGACGGTCCTACGAGCAGTACTTC; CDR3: CASAPGRSYEQYF
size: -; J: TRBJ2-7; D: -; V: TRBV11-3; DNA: TGTGCCGCGAGGGCAGAAAACTCCTACGAGCAGTACTTC; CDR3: CAARAENSYEQYF
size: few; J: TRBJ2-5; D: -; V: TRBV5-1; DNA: TGCGCCAGCAGCTTGGAAGGAGGGGTTGGTGAGACCCAGTACTTC; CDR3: CASSLEGGVGETQYF
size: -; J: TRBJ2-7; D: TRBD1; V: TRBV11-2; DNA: TGTACCAGCAGCCTAGGCAGGGGGCACGAGCAGTACTTC; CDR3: CTSSLGRGHEQYF
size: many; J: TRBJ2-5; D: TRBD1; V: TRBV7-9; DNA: TGTGCCTTAAAGACAGGGACGGAGACCCAGTACTTC; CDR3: CALKTGTETQYF
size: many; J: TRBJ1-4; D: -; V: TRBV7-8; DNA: TGTGCCAGCAGCCGGATGGACAGCAATAATGAAAAACTGTTTTTT; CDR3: CASSRMDSNNEKLFF